This is a list of T cell receptor beta chains from one sample in a study of shared clonotypes between healthy human individuals. The data were produced by immunoSEQ multiplex PCR, yet TCRdb's version contains in-frame clones alone and is incomplete. The sample lists under 2.5 million clones; less than 95% were seen once. Sequencing used naive CD4+ T cells from PBMCs. These receptors came from a man between 18 and 35 years old in good health. Some clones in this sample may be carry-over from other donors' samples. CDR3s leave out the opening cysteine and the closing phenylalanine or tryptophan. The order of the fields is V gene, CDR3 protein.

v_gene: TRBV10-3
CDR3aa: AISPRTSGQETQY

v_gene: TRBV5-1
CDR3aa: ASSLARGWFYGYT

v_gene: TRBV18
CDR3aa: ASSLSTDTQY

v_gene: TRBV30
CDR3aa: AWRTEYGYT

v_gene: TRBV4-1
CDR3aa: ASSQEQRQGLVTEAF

v_gene: TRBV11-2
CDR3aa: ASSLVRAGRSYNEQF

v_gene: TRBV29-1
CDR3aa: SVEGGTSLNEQF

v_gene: TRBV10-1
CDR3aa: ASSVNRNTGELF

v_gene: TRBV18
CDR3aa: ASSPPKTSGSNEQF

v_gene: TRBV4-2
CDR3aa: ASSQGGGSGYNEQF

v_gene: TRBV28
CDR3aa: ASSNDVSKQF

v_gene: TRBV7-3
CDR3aa: ASTPPQGEGTGELF

v_gene: TRBV7-9
CDR3aa: ASSRGAVEQY

v_gene: TRBV25-1
CDR3aa: ASSEGTSGKWETQY

v_gene: TRBV29-1
CDR3aa: SVMAGANVLT

v_gene: TRBV5-1
CDR3aa: ASSLEGGYTEAF

v_gene: TRBV5-1
CDR3aa: ASHRTGGPTEAF

v_gene: TRBV28
CDR3aa: ASTSLDPADRWRQY

v_gene: TRBV7-9
CDR3aa: ASSLSGRGGDEQF

v_gene: TRBV10-1
CDR3aa: ASSSGTGASGNTIY

v_gene: TRBV19
CDR3aa: ASSIGPRFGDEKLF

v_gene: TRBV11-2
CDR3aa: ASSLRGSDTEAF

v_gene: TRBV28
CDR3aa: ASNRDPTNEKLF

v_gene: TRBV10-3
CDR3aa: AISDSSGRRSDYNEQF

v_gene: TRBV7-9
CDR3aa: ASSSSTGGVKTQY

v_gene: TRBV5-1
CDR3aa: ASRTRTGDYEQY

v_gene: TRBV28
CDR3aa: ASSRRMNTEAF

v_gene: TRBV7-2
CDR3aa: ASSSGQVPIYGYT

v_gene: TRBV27
CDR3aa: ASSSSGRGVLETQY

v_gene: TRBV6-5
CDR3aa: ASRDSGGNEKLF

v_gene: TRBV18
CDR3aa: ASSPLAGAKRDIQY

v_gene: TRBV9
CDR3aa: ASSTGPTYEQY

v_gene: TRBV28
CDR3aa: ASNNPGQGTYGYT

v_gene: TRBV28
CDR3aa: ASSLNRGKGQY

v_gene: TRBV5-6
CDR3aa: ASSGDSNEQF

v_gene: TRBV19
CDR3aa: ASVDSMNTEAF

v_gene: TRBV6-6
CDR3aa: ASFRQGDRAEAF

v_gene: TRBV2
CDR3aa: ASTRDRVEETQY

v_gene: TRBV7-9
CDR3aa: ASSSGLPEAQY

v_gene: TRBV7-3
CDR3aa: ASSSGGDEQF

v_gene: TRBV7-8
CDR3aa: ASSTPGVAAF

v_gene: TRBV9
CDR3aa: ASSVAPDTQETQY

v_gene: TRBV28
CDR3aa: ASRKGQGRTTEQF

v_gene: TRBV7-9
CDR3aa: ASSLGDRVTGNTIY

v_gene: TRBV12-5
CDR3aa: ASGLVLRAAGAPYNEQF

v_gene: TRBV5-1
CDR3aa: ASSLETGSSTDTQY

v_gene: TRBV9
CDR3aa: ASAPGREAFYEQY

v_gene: TRBV4-1
CDR3aa: ASSQAPGRRMTYEQY

v_gene: TRBV5-5
CDR3aa: ASSLEGLSSSTDTQY

v_gene: TRBV6-1
CDR3aa: ASSGESQGYEQY

v_gene: TRBV9
CDR3aa: ASSVSGRVGLNEQF

v_gene: TRBV5-1
CDR3aa: ASSQTGRPGSTEAF

v_gene: TRBV28
CDR3aa: ASITAGQTQETQY

v_gene: TRBV9
CDR3aa: ASSVEQGGIAEAF

v_gene: TRBV19
CDR3aa: ASSIGFKAF

v_gene: TRBV7-2
CDR3aa: ASSFRGGDTQY

v_gene: TRBV7-8
CDR3aa: ASRLQVMNTEAF

v_gene: TRBV5-1
CDR3aa: ASSLVASEGSYEQY

v_gene: TRBV6-1
CDR3aa: ASRADRVIEQY